This record concerns one T cell receptor (beta chain) sequence. No antigen is known for it. Nothing much larger sits one base from this clone, and base qualities are not available. The CDR3 runs 16 amino acids, cysteine and phenylalanine included. Only CDR3 DNA remains: 48 bases, in frame from the first base. CDR1 SGHTS and CDR2 YDEGEE are derived from the germline V gene. Unmatched junction bases come to 11, with V trimmed by 3 bases and J by 8 bases. The trial excluded patients who had a history of autoimmune disease or were on systemic immunosuppression. Peripheral blood for TCR sequencing was collected from all dose cohorts at baseline, on cycle 4 day 1, and on cycle 7 day 1. The samples were taken from a phase I, first-in-human, multicenter, open-label dose-escalation trial of ivuxolimab. Adults with locally advanced or metastatic head and neck squamous cell, hepatocellular, melanoma or renal cell carcinoma were enrolled in the trial. Before TCR sequencing, CD4+ and CD8+ T cells were separately sorted from peripheral blood.

The data were taken from a study of OX40 agonist ivuxolimab in advanced cancers. Context from the whole study: Ivuxolimab was a fully human IgG2 agonistic monoclonal antibody targeting the costimulatory receptor OX40 (CD134). Among the 50 to 55 dose-escalation patients, 19 had hepatocellular carcinoma, approximately 15 melanoma, 9 renal cell carcinoma and 9 head and neck cancer. The paper covers the monotherapy dose-escalation part of the phase I ivuxolimab trial, which included N ≈ 50 patients. In the dose-escalation cohort, 75% to 90% of patients were male, and the mean age was 60 years with a range of 23 to 79. Peripheral TCRbeta sequencing was intended to test whether TCR sequence diversity was altered and clonal T-cell expansion was caused by ivuxolimab. Patients were allowed to have had prior anti-PD-1, anti-PD-L1 or anti-CTLA-4 therapy, and approximately 40% of the dose-escalation patients had been treated with checkpoint inhibitors. Intravenous ivuxolimab was administered to patients every 2 weeks at six dose levels: 0.01, 0.1, 0.3, 1.5, 3 and 10 mg/kg. Partial responses were achieved by three dose-escalation patients, of whom one had hepatocellular carcinoma and two had cutaneous melanoma. Results and caveats for the whole study, not just this receptor: Partial responders in the 0.1-3.0 mg/kg groups had among the lowest normalized peripheral clonal expansion, especially among CD8+ T cells. After ivuxolimab, expanded clones were on average more numerous among CD8+ T cells than among CD4+ T cells. At doses of 0.1 to 3.0 mg/kg, clonal expansion of both CD4+ and CD8+ T cells in blood was seen between baseline and week 6. Low levels of normalized T-cell clonal expansion were also shown by some nonresponding patients. The antigen specificity of the peripheral T cells that underwent clonal expansion was not determined.

For sequencing of the TCRbeta CDR3 region, genomic DNA was extracted from the sorted cells. TCRbeta CDR3 regions were sequenced using the immunoSEQ Assay. TCRdb re-hosts the immuneACCESS table, in-frame sequences only. Its copies lack some clones; in the studies checked, an unresolved V gene accounts for under half of them, and the cause for the rest is not known. This sample lists more than 50,000 clones; 79% were detected once. The ten largest clones add up to 2% to 3% of the sample. Specimen: CD4+ or CD8+ T cells sorted from blood, collected in a trial of the OX40 agonist ivuxolimab. The chain joins TRBV5-8 to TRBJ1-2; the central 12 bases match TRBD1. This TCR was sampled from an adult with an advanced solid tumor such as melanoma, head and neck, liver or kidney cancer. The CDR3 reads CASSSLGGQGAGGYTF. The nucleotide sequence reads as follows: TGTGCCAGCAGCTCCCTCGGGGGACAGGGGGCTGGAGGCTACACCTTC.